This TCR beta chain was obtained from a study of shared clonotypes between healthy human individuals. Study information: Sampling drew on donors who were a couple of women and a few men aged 18 to 49.

None of the donors, who were healthy HIV-negative adults, had recently had acute infections or vaccinations. Study-wide points: Clonotype sharing among donors, it was expected, would be affected by sequencing depth.

V lost 0 bases and J 6 bases, leaving 5 bases between the germline ends. The CDR3 consists of 11 residues. The germline gives CDR1 DFQATT, CDR2 SNEGSKA (reference sequence). Details on this clone: The antigen remains undetermined.

Assay used: immunoSEQ multiplex PCR; TCRdb lists only in-frame clones, some missing. This table has 1.6 million or so clones, around 97% appearing once. The chain carries TRBV20-1 and TRBJ2-5; no clear D gene. Input material: naive CD4+ T cells sorted from blood. The sample's subset: CD45RA+ positively selected. The TCR originated in a man aged 30 to 39 in good health. CDR3 amino acids: CSARDLKTQYF. CDR3 nucleotides: TGCAGTGCTAGAGATCTGAAGACCCAGTACTTC.